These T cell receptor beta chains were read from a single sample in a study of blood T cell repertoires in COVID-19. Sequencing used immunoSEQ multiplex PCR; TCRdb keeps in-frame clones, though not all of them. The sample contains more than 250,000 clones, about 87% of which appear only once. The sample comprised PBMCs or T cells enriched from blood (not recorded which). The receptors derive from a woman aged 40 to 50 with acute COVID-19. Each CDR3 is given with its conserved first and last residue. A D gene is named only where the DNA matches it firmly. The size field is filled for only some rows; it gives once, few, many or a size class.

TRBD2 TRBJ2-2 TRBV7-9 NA TGTGCCAGCAGAGGACTAGGCCCAAGCAACACCGGGGAGCTGTTTTTT CASRGLGPSNTGELFF
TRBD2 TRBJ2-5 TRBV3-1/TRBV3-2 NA TGTGCCAGCGCCAGGGGTTCGAAGGGGGTAGCGGGAGGTGTGACCCAGTACTTC CASARGSKGVAGGVTQYF
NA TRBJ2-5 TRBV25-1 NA TGTGCCAGCAGTGAATATACGCCCGGGGAAGAGACCCAGTACTTC CASSEYTPGEETQYF
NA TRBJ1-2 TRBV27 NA TGTGCCAGCAGTTTATCCATGGCAGGGGCCTATGGCTACACCTTC CASSLSMAGAYGYTF
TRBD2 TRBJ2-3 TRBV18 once TGTGCCAGCTCACCAGGGAGGGCAGATACGCAGTATTTT CASSPGRADTQYF
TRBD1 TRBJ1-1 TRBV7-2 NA TGTGCCAGCAGCGCATACAGGGGCACTGAAGCTTTCTTT CASSAYRGTEAFF
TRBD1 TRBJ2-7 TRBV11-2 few TGTGCCAGCAGCCGACAGGGCTACGAGCAGTACTTC CASSRQGYEQYF
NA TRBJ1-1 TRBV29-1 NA TGCAGCGTTGAAGGTGTGAGCAGGGGCACTGAAGCTTTCTTT CSVEGVSRGTEAFF
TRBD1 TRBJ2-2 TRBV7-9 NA TGTGCCAGCAGCTTAATCACAGGGGCCGGGGAGCTGTTTTTT CASSLITGAGELFF
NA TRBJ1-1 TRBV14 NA TGTGCCAGCAGCCAAGATTGGTTGGCAGGGCGCACTGAAGCTTTCTTT CASSQDWLAGRTEAFF
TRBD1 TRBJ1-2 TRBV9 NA TGTGCCAGCAGCTCGGGACAGCACCAATATGGCTATGGCTACACCTTC CASSSGQHQYGYGYTF
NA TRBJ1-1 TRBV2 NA TGTGCCAGCAGTGACGGTAATTTTGTAAGGGGCCTCTACACTGAAGCTTTCTTT CASSDGNFVRGLYTEAFF
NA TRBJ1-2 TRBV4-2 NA TGTGCCAGCAGCCAACCGGACACGAACTATGGCTACACCTTC CASSQPDTNYGYTF
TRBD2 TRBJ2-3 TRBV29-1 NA TGCAGCGTTGAGGGGTTAGCGGGCCTGACAGATACGCAGTATTTT CSVEGLAGLTDTQYF
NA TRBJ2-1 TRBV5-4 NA TGTGCCAGCAGCCAACAGGGCATCGGTGAGCAGTTCTTC CASSQQGIGEQFF
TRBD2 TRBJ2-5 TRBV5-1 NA TGCGCCAGCGCAATAGGGGCGGGAGAAGAGACCCAGTACTTC CASAIGAGEETQYF
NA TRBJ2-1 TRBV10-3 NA TGTGCCACCCTAGAAAACAATGAGCAGTTCTTC CATLENNEQFF
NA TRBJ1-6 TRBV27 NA TGTGCCAGCAGGCTACAGGGCGCCTATAATTCACCCCTCCACTTT CASRLQGAYNSPLHF
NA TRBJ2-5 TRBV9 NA TGTGCCAGCAGCGTAACTGCGTCAGAGACCCAGTACTTC CASSVTASETQYF
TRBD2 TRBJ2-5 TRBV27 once TGTGCCAGCAGTCTAGAACACGGGGGGGAGACCCAGTACTTC CASSLEHGGETQYF
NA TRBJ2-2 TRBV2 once TGTGCCAGCAGGACAGCTACGAACACCGGGGAGCTGTTTTTT CASRTATNTGELFF
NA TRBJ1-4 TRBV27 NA TGTGCCAGCACTCGGCAGGGGCGAATTAATGAAAAACTGTTTTTT CASTRQGRINEKLFF
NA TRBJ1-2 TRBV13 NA TGTGCCAGCAGCTCCTGGACAGCCTTATATGGCTACACCTTC CASSSWTALYGYTF
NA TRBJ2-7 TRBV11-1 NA TGTGCCAGCAGCTTACATGTGGGAGCAAACTACGAGCAGTACTTC CASSLHVGANYEQYF